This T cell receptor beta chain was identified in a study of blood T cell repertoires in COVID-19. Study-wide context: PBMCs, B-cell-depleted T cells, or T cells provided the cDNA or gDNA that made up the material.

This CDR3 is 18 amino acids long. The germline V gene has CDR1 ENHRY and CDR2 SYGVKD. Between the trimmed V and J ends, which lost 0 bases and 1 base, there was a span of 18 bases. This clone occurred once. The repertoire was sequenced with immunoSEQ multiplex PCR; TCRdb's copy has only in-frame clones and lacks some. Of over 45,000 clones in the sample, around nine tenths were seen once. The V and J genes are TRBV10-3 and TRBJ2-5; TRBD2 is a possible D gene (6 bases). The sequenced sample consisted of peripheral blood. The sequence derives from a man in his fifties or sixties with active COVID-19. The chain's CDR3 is CAISESKFGWGLQETQYF. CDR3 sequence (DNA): TGTGCCATCAGTGAGTCGAAGTTCGGGTGGGGACTCCAAGAGACCCAGTACTTC.